This T cell receptor beta chain originates from a study of radiotherapy plus CTLA-4 blockade in lung cancer. On the study more broadly: Objective responses were observed in 15% to 20% of patients, and disease control was achieved by approximately 34%.

Sequencing was performed with immunoSEQ multiplex PCR; in TCRdb, only in-frame clones are kept and a portion is missing. The sample includes roughly 58,000 clones, about 80% of them seen just once. The CDR3 extends over 16 amino acids. Germline CDR1 and CDR2: MNHNY and SVGAGI (reference sequence). The V and J ends lost 6 bases and 4 bases, in that order; junction bases with no gene match: 8. This TCR was sampled from a human donor with non-small cell lung cancer whose response to radiotherapy plus ipilimumab could not be evaluated. The specimen comprised peripheral blood, sampled from a patient treated with radiotherapy plus ipilimumab. The rearrangement uses TRBV6-6 and TRBJ2-2; TRBD2 matches 10 bases. The CDR3 DNA reads as TGTGCCAGCAGGTTTCTAGCGGGAGTGGTCACCGGGGAGCTGTTTTTT. Translating gives CASRFLAGVVTGELFF.